The 13 T cell receptor beta chains below were found in one sample sequenced in a study of tumour-infiltrating T cells in Burkitt lymphoma. Repertoires were generated with immunoSEQ multiplex PCR, while TCRdb's copy carries only in-frame clones and drops some. Of 3,500 or so clones in the sample, about an eighth were seen once. Material: tumor tissue. All receptors come from a human donor with Burkitt lymphoma.

In its sample, this clone was seen a few times. The V gene is TRBV4-2, the J gene TRBJ2-5, with 14 bases fitting TRBD2. This CDR3 region has 16 residues. CDR1 and CDR2 (germline): LGHNA, YNFKEQ. Trimming took 6 bases from V and 5 from J; bases not matched to a gene: 8. In DNA form, the CDR3 reads TGTGCCAGCAGTCCGAGACTAGCGGGGGGGCAGGAGACCCAGTACTTC. Translating gives CASSPRLAGGQETQYF.

A few counts support this clone. The gene calls are TRBV9 and TRBJ2-7; D not resolved. V was clipped by 3 bases and J by 0 bases, with 10 bases between them. The CDR3 length is 14 residues. Germline assignment: CDR1 SGDLS and CDR2 YYNGEE. CDR3 in amino acids: CASSGTGLSYEQYF. Here the CDR3 DNA reads TGTGCCAGCAGCGGAACGGGTCTCTCCTACGAGCAGTACTTC.

The chain is built from TRBV6-1 and TRBJ2-3; perhaps TRBD2 as D (5 bases). CDR3 length equals 14 residues. Germline assignment: CDR1 MNHNS and CDR2 SASEGT. V dropped 1 base and J dropped 4 bases, with 9 bases sitting between them. The CDR3 reads CASSEGRRPDTQYF. As DNA, the CDR3 is TGTGCCAGCAGTGAAGGTCGGAGGCCAGATACGCAGTATTTT.

In this sample, this clone turned up a few times. This chain uses TRBV19 with TRBJ1-1; no definite D call. Trimming removed 0 bases at V and 3 bases at J, with 8 bases between. Germline V gene sequence: CDR1 LNHDA, CDR2 SQIVND (reference sequence). This CDR3 is 14 amino acids long. CDR3 DNA sequence: TGTGCCAGTAGTATAGACGGGAGGGACACTGAAGCTTTCTTT. Its translation is CASSIDGRDTEAFF.

The chain recombines TRBV25-1 with TRBJ2-1; 9 bases are a match to TRBD1. Losses at the gene ends were 3 bases for V and 5 bases for J; bases not matched to a gene: 8. This CDR3 has 16 residues. In germline, CDR1 is MGHDK, CDR2 SYGVNS. The CDR3 DNA reads TGTGCCAGCAGTGATAGGGGACAGGGAAAGCACAATGAGCAGTTCTTC. It encodes CASSDRGQGKHNEQFF.

A few counts support this clone. The rearrangement links TRBV27 to TRBJ2-1, with D possibly TRBD1 on 5 matching bases. V was clipped by 2 bases and J by 6 bases, with 11 bases between them. The length of the CDR3 is 14 residues. The germline V gene encodes CDR1 MNHEY and CDR2 SMNVEV (reference sequence). This CDR3 is CASSLRGSGNEQFF. The CDR3 DNA reads as TGTGCCAGCAGTTTAAGGGGTTCAGGCAATGAGCAGTTCTTC.

Only a few counts were recorded for this clone. The V gene is TRBV14, the J gene TRBJ1-1, with D hard to call. The CDR3 consists of 12 residues. CDR1 and CDR2 from the germline V gene are SGHDN and FVKESK. V lost 4 bases, J lost 1 base, and 4 bases lay in between. The CDR3 sequence: CASSRGNTEAFF. Here the CDR3 DNA reads TGTGCCAGCAGCCGAGGGAACACTGAAGCTTTCTTT.

V and J are TRBV29-1 and TRBJ1-2, with a weak D call TRBD1 (5 bases). The CDR3 totals 11 residues. Trimming removed 4 bases from V and 6 bases from J, with 9 bases in between. Germline V gene data show CDR1 as SQVTM and CDR2 as ANQGSEA. The CDR3 coding sequence is TGCAGCGTTGCAGGGTGGGATGGCTACACCTTC. Translated, it gives CSVAGWDGYTF. The variable domain in full, with the rest retrieved from reference TRBV29-1 and TRBJ1-2, is SAVISQKPSRDICQRGTSLTIQCQVDSQVTMMFWYRQQPGQSLTLIATANQGSEATYESGFVIDKFPISRPNLTFSTLTVSNMSPEDSSIYLCSVAGWDGYTFGSGTRLTVV.

This rearrangement joins TRBV5-3 to TRBJ2-1, with TRBD2 identical over 9 bases. TRBV5-3 is reported as an ORF; its role is uncertain. The V gene end was trimmed by 1 base and the J gene end by 8 bases; junction bases not matched to a gene: 7. The CDR3 runs 15 residues. For the CDR3, the DNA is TGTGCCAGAAGCTTGAAGTGCGGGGGGGCCGATGAGCAGTTCTTC. Its protein is CARSLKCGGADEQFF.

The chain couples TRBV5-4 to TRBJ2-7; 8 nucleotides agree with TRBD1. The V segment lost 4 bases and the J segment 3 bases; nucleotides outside the gene matches: 9. CDR1 is SGHNT, CDR2 YYREEE, per germline (reference sequence). This CDR3 has 15 residues. For the CDR3, the DNA is TGTGCCAGCAGCCCGGGGGACAGGAGGTTCTACGAGCAGTACTTC. As protein: CASSPGDRRFYEQYF. Complete variable domain (other parts from reference TRBV5-4 and TRBJ2-7): ETGVTQSPTHLIKTRGQQVTLRCSSQSGHNTVSWYQQALGQGPQFIFQYYREEENGRGNFPPRFSGLQFPNYSSELNVNALELDDSALYLCASSPGDRRFYEQYFGPGTRLTVT.

This clone has only a few counts. This chain joins TRBV7-2 and TRBJ2-7; 7 bases line up with TRBD1. This CDR3 has 15 residues. The V segment lost 6 bases and the J segment 0 bases; nucleotides outside the gene matches: 8. CDR1 is SGHTA and CDR2 is FQGNSA in the germline V gene. CDR3 nucleotides: TGTGCCAGCAGACTATACGGGACAGACTCCTACGAGCAGTACTTC. This translates into CASRLYGTDSYEQYF.

The chain uses TRBV19 and TRBJ1-2; unclear D gene. The CDR3 consists of 13 residues. Trimming shortened V by 5 bases and J by 7 bases, and 14 bases separated the two germline ends. The V gene's germline CDR1 is LNHDA and CDR2 SQIVND (reference sequence). CDR3 in amino acids: CASSVGSAGGYTF. The CDR3 DNA sequence: TGTGCCAGTAGTGTCGGATCCGCGGGTGGCTACACCTTC.

This clone has only a few counts. This chain connects TRBV30 to TRBJ1-2; 8 bases are a match to TRBD1. Germline lookup yields CDR1 GTSNPN and CDR2 SVGIG (reference sequence). V lost 0 bases and J lost 6; bases outside the gene matches: 0. There are 12 residues in the CDR3. The CDR3 region has the DNA TGTGCCTGGAGTGTACAGGGGGATGGCTACACCTTC. This sequence encodes CAWSVQGDGYTF.